The clone carrying this TCR beta chain occurred a few times. Antigen: not known. TCRdb independently ran MiXCR on the reads; one entry per CDR3 protein. The table has approximately 990,000 distinct CDR3 sequences, around 30% seen once. The record originates from a study of T cell repertoires in cytomegalovirus infection. The V gene lost 3 bases and the J gene lost 5 bases, with 15 bases spanning the gap. There are 15 residues in the CDR3. Germline assignment: CDR1 SEHNR and CDR2 FQNEAQ (reference sequence). The TCR sequence derives from a human donor in good health (CMV status not recorded). Some clones in this sample may be carry-over from other donors' samples. The chain joins TRBV7-9 to TRBJ2-3, with D possibly matching TRBD1 (6 bases). The source was cultured CD8+ T cells from PBMCs, collected from culture after CMV antigen stimulation. The CDR3: CASSFLQGTRDTQYF. DNA of the CDR3: TGTGCCAGCAGCTTCCTTCAGGGGACCAGAGATACGCAGTATTTT.